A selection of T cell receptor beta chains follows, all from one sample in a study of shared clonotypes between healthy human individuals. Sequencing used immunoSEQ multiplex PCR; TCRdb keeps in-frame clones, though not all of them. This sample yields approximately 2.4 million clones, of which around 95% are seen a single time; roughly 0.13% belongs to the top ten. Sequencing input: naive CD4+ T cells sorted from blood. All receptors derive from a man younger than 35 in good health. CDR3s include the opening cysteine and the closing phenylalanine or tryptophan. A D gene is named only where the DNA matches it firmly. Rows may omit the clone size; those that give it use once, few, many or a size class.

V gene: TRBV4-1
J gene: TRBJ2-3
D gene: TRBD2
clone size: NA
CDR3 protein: CASSSPEAGGGDTQYF
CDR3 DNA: TGCGCCAGCAGCTCCCCTGAAGCGGGGGGGGGAGATACGCAGTATTTT

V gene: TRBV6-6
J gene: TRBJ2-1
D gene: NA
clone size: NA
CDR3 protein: CASSPLQGGTQQFF
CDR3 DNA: TGTGCCAGCAGCCCCCTCCAGGGCGGGACACAGCAGTTCTTC

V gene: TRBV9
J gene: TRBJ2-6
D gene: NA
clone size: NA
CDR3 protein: CASSVGGSYSGANVLTF
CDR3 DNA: TGTGCCAGCAGCGTAGGGGGAAGCTACTCTGGGGCCAACGTCCTGACTTTC

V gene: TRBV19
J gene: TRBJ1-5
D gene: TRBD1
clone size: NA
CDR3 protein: CASSVQGSDQPQHF
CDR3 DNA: TGTGCCAGTAGTGTACAGGGGAGCGATCAGCCCCAGCATTTT

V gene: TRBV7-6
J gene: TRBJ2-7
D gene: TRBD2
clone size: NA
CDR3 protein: CASSYGGLDTYEQYF
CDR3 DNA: TGTGCCAGCAGCTATGGGGGACTAGATACCTACGAGCAGTACTTC

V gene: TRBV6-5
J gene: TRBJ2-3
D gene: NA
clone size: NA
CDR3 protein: CASSLRYSLGTDTQYF
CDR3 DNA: TGTGCCAGCAGTTTACGATACTCCCTGGGCACAGATACGCAGTATTTT

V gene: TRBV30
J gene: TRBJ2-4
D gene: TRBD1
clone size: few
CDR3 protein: CASGQGHAKNIQYF
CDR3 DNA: TGTGCCTCGGGACAGGGGCATGCCAAAAACATTCAGTACTTC

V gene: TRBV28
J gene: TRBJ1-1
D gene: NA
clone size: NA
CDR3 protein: CASYAGGPEAFF
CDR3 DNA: TGTGCCAGCTATGCGGGGGGCCCTGAAGCTTTCTTT

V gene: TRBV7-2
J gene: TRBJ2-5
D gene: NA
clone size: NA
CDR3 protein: CASSLVGSQETQYF
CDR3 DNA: TGTGCCAGCAGCTTAGTTGGCAGCCAAGAGACCCAGTACTTC

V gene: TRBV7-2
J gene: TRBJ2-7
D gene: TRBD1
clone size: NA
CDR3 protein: CASSLQGAFYEQYF
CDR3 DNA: TGTGCCAGCAGCCTCCAGGGGGCTTTCTACGAGCAGTACTTC

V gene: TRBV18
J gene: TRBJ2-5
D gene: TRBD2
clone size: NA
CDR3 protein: CASSGLAGEYQETQYF
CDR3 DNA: TGTGCCAGCTCAGGACTAGCGGGGGAATATCAAGAGACCCAGTACTTC

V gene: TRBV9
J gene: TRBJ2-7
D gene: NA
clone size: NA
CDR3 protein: CASSVDGTGREQYF
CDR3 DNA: TGTGCCAGCAGCGTAGACGGTACGGGTAGAGAGCAGTACTTC

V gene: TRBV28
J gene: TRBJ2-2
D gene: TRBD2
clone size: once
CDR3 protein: CASETGGAGAGELFF
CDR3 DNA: TGTGCCAGCGAGACCGGGGGGGCTGGCGCCGGGGAGCTGTTTTTT

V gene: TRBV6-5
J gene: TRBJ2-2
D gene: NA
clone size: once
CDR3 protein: CASCRSTGELFF
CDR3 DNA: TGTGCCAGCTGCAGATCCACCGGGGAGCTGTTTTTT

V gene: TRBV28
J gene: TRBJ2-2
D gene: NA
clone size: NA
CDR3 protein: CASSLIIGELFF
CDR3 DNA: TGTGCCAGCAGTTTAATTATCGGGGAGCTGTTTTTT

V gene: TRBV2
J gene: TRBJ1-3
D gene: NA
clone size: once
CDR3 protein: CASSESGNTIYF
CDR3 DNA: TGTGCCAGCAGTGAATCGGGGAACACCATATATTTT

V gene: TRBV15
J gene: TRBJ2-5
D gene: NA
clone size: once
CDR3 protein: CATSRQETQYF
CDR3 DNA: TGTGCCACCAGCAGACAAGAGACCCAGTACTTC

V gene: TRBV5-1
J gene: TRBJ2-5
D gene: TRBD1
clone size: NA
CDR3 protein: CASSQAEGAQETQYF
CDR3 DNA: TGCGCCAGCAGCCAAGCCGAGGGGGCCCAAGAGACCCAGTACTTC

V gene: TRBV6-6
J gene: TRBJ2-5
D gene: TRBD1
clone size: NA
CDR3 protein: CASSSKDRRETQYF
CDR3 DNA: TGTGCCAGCAGTTCCAAGGACAGGAGAGAGACCCAGTACTTC

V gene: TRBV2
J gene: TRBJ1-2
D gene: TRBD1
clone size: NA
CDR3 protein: CASSDRGKNYGYTF
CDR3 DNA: TGTGCCAGCAGTGACAGGGGGAAAAACTATGGCTACACCTTC

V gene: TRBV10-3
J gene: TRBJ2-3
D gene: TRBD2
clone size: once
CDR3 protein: CAISAFSGGEDTQYF
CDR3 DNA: TGTGCCATCAGTGCATTTAGCGGGGGGGAAGATACGCAGTATTTT

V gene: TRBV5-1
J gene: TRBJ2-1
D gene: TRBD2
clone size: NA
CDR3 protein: CASSFGLEGNEQFF
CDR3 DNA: TGCGCCAGCAGCTTTGGACTAGAGGGCAATGAGCAGTTCTTC

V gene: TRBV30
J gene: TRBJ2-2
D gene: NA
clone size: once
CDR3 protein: CAWSGSVSTGELFF
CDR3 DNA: TGTGCCTGGAGTGGTTCAGTAAGCACCGGGGAGCTGTTTTTT

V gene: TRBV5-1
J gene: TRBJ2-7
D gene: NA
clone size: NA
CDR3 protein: CASSLERTKTDEQYF
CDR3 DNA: TGCGCCAGCAGCTTGGAAAGGACGAAAACCGACGAGCAGTACTTC

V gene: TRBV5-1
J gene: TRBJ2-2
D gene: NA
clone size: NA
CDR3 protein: CASSLDPDTGELFF
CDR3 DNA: TGCGCCAGCAGCTTGGACCCAGACACCGGGGAGCTGTTTTTT

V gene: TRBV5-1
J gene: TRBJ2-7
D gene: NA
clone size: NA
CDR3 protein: CASSSETEPFHMYF
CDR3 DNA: TGCGCCAGCAGCTCGGAGACCGAGCCGTTCCACATGTACTTC

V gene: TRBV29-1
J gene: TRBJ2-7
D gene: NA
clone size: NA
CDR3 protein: CSVARGEGLAKRGEQYF
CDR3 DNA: TGCAGCGTCGCCAGGGGGGAAGGGCTAGCGAAAAGGGGCGAGCAGTACTTC

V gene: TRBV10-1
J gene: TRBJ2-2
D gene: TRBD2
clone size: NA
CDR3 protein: CASSAGLAGYTGELFF
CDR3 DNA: TGCGCCAGCAGCGCGGGACTAGCGGGTTACACCGGGGAGCTGTTTTTT

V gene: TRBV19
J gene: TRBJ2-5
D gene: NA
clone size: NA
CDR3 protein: CASSIMVSGRYQETQYF
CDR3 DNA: TGTGCCAGTAGTATAATGGTCTCGGGGCGGTACCAAGAGACCCAGTACTTC

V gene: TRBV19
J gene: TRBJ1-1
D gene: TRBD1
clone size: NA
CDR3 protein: CASSPDRVWGTEAFF
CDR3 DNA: TGTGCCAGTAGTCCGGACAGGGTATGGGGCACTGAAGCTTTCTTT

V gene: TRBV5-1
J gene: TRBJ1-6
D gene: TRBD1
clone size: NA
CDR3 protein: CASSPGQGDNSPLHF
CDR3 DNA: TGCGCCAGCAGCCCCGGACAGGGAGATAATTCACCCCTCCACTTT

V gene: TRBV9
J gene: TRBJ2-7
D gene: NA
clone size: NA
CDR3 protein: CASSSGGQNYEQYF
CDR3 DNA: TGTGCCAGCAGCTCAGGGGGGCAGAACTACGAGCAGTACTTC

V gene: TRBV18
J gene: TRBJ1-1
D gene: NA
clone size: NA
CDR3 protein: CASSPDSRPNTEAFF
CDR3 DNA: TGTGCCAGCTCCCCTGACTCACGACCGAACACTGAAGCTTTCTTT

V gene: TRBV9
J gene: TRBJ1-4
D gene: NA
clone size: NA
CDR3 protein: CASSVEGRGVNEKLFF
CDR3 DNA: TGTGCCAGCAGCGTAGAAGGAAGGGGCGTTAATGAAAAACTGTTTTTT

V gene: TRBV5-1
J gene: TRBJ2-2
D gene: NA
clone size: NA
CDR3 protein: CASSLNGGELFF
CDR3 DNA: TGCGCCAGCAGCTTGAATGGAGGGGAGCTGTTTTTT

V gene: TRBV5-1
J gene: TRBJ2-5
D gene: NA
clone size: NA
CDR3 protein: CASSFSRGLSETQYF
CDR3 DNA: TGCGCCAGCAGCTTTTCAAGGGGCCTAAGTGAGACCCAGTACTTC

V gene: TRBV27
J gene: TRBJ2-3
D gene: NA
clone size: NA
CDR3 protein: CASRSVADTQYF
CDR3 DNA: TGTGCCTCCCGATCTGTCGCAGATACGCAGTATTTT

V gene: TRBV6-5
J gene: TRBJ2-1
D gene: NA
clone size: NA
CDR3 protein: CASSFGDEQFF
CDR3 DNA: TGTGCCAGCAGTTTCGGGGATGAGCAGTTCTTC